This record concerns one T cell receptor beta chain sequence. Its antigen is still unknown. A CD45RA-negative memory subset and a CD45RA+ naive subset were separated from the CD4+ cells. The assay was immunoSEQ multiplex PCR, and TCRdb's table has in-frame clones only and misses some. The sample has roughly 680,000 clones; 72% are singletons. This sample is drawn from a study of shared clonotypes between healthy human individuals. Study information: With ages of 18 to 49, the donors were a couple of women and a few men. CD4 naive and CD4 memory each took three plates per donor, while CD8 naive took two and CD8 memory one. Study-wide points: About 5% of naive CD4 clonotypes were shared across several donors.

The sample was memory CD4+ T cells sorted from blood. Regarding subset: CD45RA-negative fraction. The TCR was taken from a woman aged 30 to 39 in good health.

CDR3 sequence (DNA): TGTGCCAGTAGTCCTGGCCCGGAGTACGGGGAGCTGTTTTTT. Translation: CASSPGPEYGELFF. The V and J genes are TRBV19 and TRBJ2-2; D remains ambiguous. CDR3 size: 14 residues. V lost 5 bases and J lost 7, with 14 bases in between. CDR1 is LNHDA, CDR2 SQIVND, per germline (reference sequence).